The 31 T cell receptor beta chains below come from one sample, sequenced in a study of T cells in Graves' hyperthyroidism and ophthalmopathy. TCR beta CDR3 sequences were amplified from RNA transcripts. HTBI primers were employed in a first-round RT-PCR of the TCR CDR3. Each CDR3 protein is one row after TCRdb ran MiXCR on the multiplex PCR reads. The sample shows around 700,000 distinct CDR3 sequences, roughly a sixth of them seen only once. Material: blood. Receptors were obtained from a woman aged 45-59 years with Graves' hyperthyroidism that later progressed to Graves' ophthalmopathy.

This clonotype turned up a few times. The J gene is TRBJ1-1, the V gene TRBV3-1; 8 bases align to TRBD1. Germline V gives CDR1 LGHDT, CDR2 YNNKEL (reference sequence). CDR3 size: 18 residues. V dropped 1 base and J dropped 6; count of bases not matched to a gene: 16. The CDR3 spells CASSQVGQGAVFLSEAFF. The CDR3 coding sequence is TGTGCCAGCAGCCAAGTTGGGCAGGGGGCGGTTTTTCTGTCTGAAGCTTTCTTT.

The gene calls are TRBV27 and TRBJ1-3, with 10 bases identical to TRBD1. Germline V gene lookup returns CDR1 MNHEY and CDR2 SMNVEV (reference sequence). The V gene end was trimmed by 9 bases and the J gene end by 3 bases; junction bases not matched to a gene: 2. The CDR3 has 13 amino acids. DNA of the CDR3: TGTGCCAGTGGGACAGGGGTTGGAAACACCATATATTTT. Protein: CASGTGVGNTIYF.

This clonotype was seen repeatedly, ten times or more. The rearrangement joins TRBV11-2 to TRBJ1-1, with D tentatively TRBD1 (5 bases). The germline gives CDR1 SGHAT, CDR2 FQNNGV. V lost 7 bases, J lost 3 bases, and 24 bases lay in between. CDR3 length: 17 residues. As DNA, the CDR3 is TGTGCCAGCATCCCACGGGGGGGGTTCGGGGATTACACTGAAGCTTTCTTT. Translated, it gives CASIPRGGFGDYTEAFF.

This clonotype came up many times. The chain couples TRBV11-2 to TRBJ1-1; no firm D call. Trimming took off 0 bases at V and 8 bases at J, with 16 bases between the two ends. The germline V gene has CDR1 SGHAT and CDR2 FQNNGV. The CDR3 contains 15 residues. The CDR3 DNA is TGTGCCAGCAGCTTAGATCCCTATGTGGTAGGGGAAGCTTTCTTT. Its protein is CASSLDPYVVGEAFF.

In its sample, this clonotype was seen many times. This chain joins TRBV7-9 and TRBJ2-7; no definite D call. Per germline, CDR1 SEHNR and CDR2 FQNEAQ (reference sequence). V lost 1 base and J lost 5, with 6 bases in between. This CDR3 spans 12 amino acids. The CDR3 loop is CASSLVVHEQYF. DNA for the CDR3: TGTGCCAGCAGCTTAGTGGTCCACGAGCAGTACTTC.

This clonotype was counted between two and nine times. The gene calls are TRBV14 and TRBJ1-2; a weak D match, TRBD1 (5 bases). The germline V gene has CDR1 SGHDN and CDR2 FVKESK. Trimming stripped 6 bases from V and 2 bases from J, with 10 bases between. The CDR3 is made up of 13 amino acids. The CDR3 loop is CASRKTANYGYTF. The CDR3 DNA follows: TGTGCCAGCAGGAAGACAGCCAACTATGGCTACACCTTC.

This clonotype was seen repeatedly, ten times or more. The chain has TRBV5-1 and TRBJ2-1; 7 bases are shared with TRBD2. The CDR3 has 13 amino acids. Looked up from germline, CDR1 is SGHRS and CDR2 is YFSETQ. After removal of 0 bases from V and 9 bases from J, the junction contained 3 bases not matched to a gene. The CDR3 region has the DNA TGCGCCAGCAGCTTGGGGAGCGGGGCTGAGCAGTTCTTC. This sequence encodes CASSLGSGAEQFF.

This clonotype was found many times. This chain joins TRBV20-1 and TRBJ1-5, with TRBD1 as a possible D gene (5 bases). V was shortened by 6 bases and J by 0 bases, with 12 bases between the two germline ends. Germline V gene data show CDR1 as DFQATT and CDR2 as SNEGSKA (reference sequence). The CDR3 covers 14 residues. For the CDR3, the DNA is TGCAGTGCCAAGGACACACTTAGCAATCAGCCCCAGCATTTT. It specifies CSAKDTLSNQPQHF.

This clonotype came up many times. The rearrangement uses TRBV3-1 and TRBJ1-5, with D unclear. Germline values: CDR1 LGHDT, CDR2 YNNKEL (reference sequence). The CDR3 spans 16 residues. The germline V and J ends were trimmed by 1 base and 0 bases, with 10 bases remaining between them. The CDR3 nucleotides are TGTGCCAGCAGCCAAGGCCCAGGATCTAGCAATCAGCCCCAGCATTTT. Its protein is CASSQGPGSSNQPQHF.

The chain carries TRBV11-2 and TRBJ2-5; D remains ambiguous. This CDR3 contains 15 residues. Per germline, CDR1 SGHAT and CDR2 FQNNGV. Trimming cost V 1 base and J 1 base, with 10 bases left between them. CDR3 protein: CASSLGLVAQETQYF. The CDR3 nucleotides are TGTGCCAGCAGCTTAGGTCTCGTGGCCCAAGAGACCCAGTACTTC. Using reference TRBV11-2 and TRBJ2-5 for the parts outside the CDR3, the full variable domain is EAGVAQSPRYKIIEKRQSVAFWCNPISGHATLYWYQQILGQGPKLLIQFQNNGVVDDSQLPKDRFSAERLKGVDSTLKIQPAKLEDSAVYLCASSLGLVAQETQYFGPGTRLLVL.

This sequence joins TRBV6-1 and TRBJ2-3, with 11 bases identical to TRBD2. The CDR3 extends over 15 amino acids. The ends lost 5 bases at V and 2 bases at J; junction bases unmatched: 3. Per germline, CDR1 MNHNS and CDR2 SASEGT. The CDR3 DNA follows: TGTGCCAGCAGTACACTAGCGGGAGACACAGATACGCAGTATTTT. This codes for CASSTLAGDTDTQYF.

The gene calls are TRBV30 and TRBJ1-5; D not certain. Trimming removed 0 bases from V and 6 bases from J, with 12 bases in between. Germline CDR1 GTSNPN, CDR2 SVGIG (reference sequence). CDR3 length equals 14 residues. The CDR3 sequence: CAWSVDVLIQPQHF. The DNA for the CDR3 is TGTGCCTGGAGTGTAGACGTCCTTATTCAGCCCCAGCATTTT.

The rearrangement joins TRBV30 to TRBJ1-5; 8 bases fit TRBD1. CDR3 length: 15 amino acids. From germline, CDR1 is GTSNPN and CDR2 SVGIG (reference sequence). Trimming removed 1 base from V and 3 bases from J; junction bases left unmatched: 5. The CDR3 region has the DNA TGTGCCTGGAGTGCGAGGACAGGGAACAATCAGCCCCAGCATTTT. Protein sequence: CAWSARTGNNQPQHF.

This clonotype has only a few counts. The CDR3 loop is CASSMEQGYEQFF. The CDR3 bases are TGTGCCAGTAGTATGGAACAGGGCTATGAGCAGTTCTTC. This chain joins TRBV19 and TRBJ2-1, with a possible D match to TRBD1 (6 bases). The V end lost 3 bases, the J end lost 8 bases, and 11 bases lay between the germline ends. Germline CDR1 is LNHDA and CDR2 is SQIVND (reference sequence). CDR3 length: 13 amino acids.

V usage is TRBV7-6 and J usage is TRBJ1-1; D gene unclear. The V end lost 5 bases, the J end lost 1 base, and 11 bases lay between the germline ends. CDR1 is SGHVS, CDR2 FNYEAQ, per germline. The CDR3 spans 14 residues. CDR3 sequence (DNA): TGTGCCAGCAGCATGTCGGAGGGGAACACTGAAGCTTTCTTT. Protein product: CASSMSEGNTEAFF. The complete variable domain, with remaining parts taken from reference TRBV7-6 and TRBJ1-1, reads GAGVSQSPRYKVTKRGQDVALRCDPISGHVSLYWYRQALGQGPEFLTYFNYEAQQDKSGLPNDRFSAERPEGSISTLTIQRTEQRDSAMYRCASSMSEGNTEAFFGQGTRLTVV.

The sample holds many counts of this clonotype. The chain recombines TRBV11-2 with TRBJ2-7, with 7 nucleotides matching TRBD1. Unmatched junction bases numbered 5, after V lost 3 bases and J lost 3 bases. In germline, CDR1 is SGHAT, CDR2 FQNNGV. The CDR3 contains 14 residues. CDR3 amino acids: CASSFRDSIYEQYF. As DNA, the CDR3 is TGTGCCAGCAGCTTCCGGGACAGCATCTACGAGCAGTACTTC.

This clonotype has more than one count but fewer than ten. A read error is possible here, since a much larger clone lies one base away. This chain links TRBV7-2 with TRBJ1-2; 7 nucleotides align to TRBD1. Per germline, CDR1 SGHTA and CDR2 FQGNSA. The V segment lost 5 bases and the J segment 4 bases; nucleotides outside the gene matches: 4. The CDR3 has 13 amino acids. CDR3 residues: CASSHRDSYGYTF. The CDR3 nucleotides are TGTGCCAGCAGCCACCGGGACAGCTATGGCTACACCTTC.

In this sample, this clonotype turned up many times. The CDR3 bases are TGTGCCAGCAGCTCACCGAGTACTGAAGCTTTCTTT. Residues: CASSSPSTEAFF. The chain carries TRBV7-8 and TRBJ1-1, with D hard to call. The CDR3 has 12 amino acids. Germline-derived CDR1 and CDR2 are SGHVS and FQNEAQ. V shed 4 bases and J shed 5 bases, with 8 bases lying between them.

This clonotype was recorded many times. V and J are TRBV18 and TRBJ1-4; D possibly corresponds to TRBD1 (6 bases). Deletions cut 4 bases from V and 0 bases from J, with 9 bases between. The V gene's germline CDR1 is KGHSH and CDR2 LQKENI. The length of the CDR3 is 15 residues. The CDR3 sequence is CASSLRGSTNEKLFF. CDR3 DNA sequence: TGTGCCAGCTCACTCAGGGGCTCAACTAATGAAAAACTGTTTTTT.

The chain employs TRBV6-2 or TRBV6-3 and TRBJ2-5; no reliable D call. Trimming stripped 6 bases from V and 1 base from J, with 12 bases between. Germline values: CDR1 MNHEY, CDR2 SVGEGT. The CDR3 is made up of 14 amino acids. The CDR3 DNA is TGTGCCAGCAGAGGCCCCCCGGGCCAAGAGACCCAGTACTTC. This codes for CASRGPPGQETQYF.

V is TRBV3-1 and J is TRBJ1-1; D is undetermined. Germline V CDR1 and CDR2: LGHDT, YNNKEL (reference sequence). V gave up 0 bases and J gave up 0 bases, with 11 bases separating them. This CDR3 comprises 16 residues. The CDR3 DNA reads as TGTGCCAGCAGCCAAGATGGAGCCAGAATGAACACTGAAGCTTTCTTT. Its translation is CASSQDGARMNTEAFF.

The sample holds many counts of this clonotype. The chain is built from TRBV5-1 and TRBJ2-6; D unresolved. The CDR3 is made up of 13 amino acids. V lost 7 bases, J lost 2 bases, and 7 bases lay in between. Germline V gives CDR1 SGHRS, CDR2 YFSETQ. CDR3 protein: CASHDAGANVLTF. CDR3 DNA sequence: TGCGCCAGCCACGACGCTGGGGCCAACGTCCTGACTTTC. Combining the CDR3 with reference TRBV5-1 and TRBJ2-6 gives the whole variable domain KAGVTQTPRYLIKTRGQQVTLSCSPISGHRSVSWYQQTPGQGLQFLFEYFSETQRNKGNFPGRFSGRQFSNSRSEMNVSTLELGDSALYLCASHDAGANVLTFGAGSRLTVL.

This clonotype showed up just once. The chain couples TRBV6-1 to TRBJ1-3; no definite D call. Trimming removed 5 bases from V and 2 bases from J, with 10 bases in between. The CDR3 has 14 residues. Germline values: CDR1 MNHNS, CDR2 SASEGT. Written as DNA, the CDR3 is TGTGCCAGCAGTCCAACAGTCGCTGGAAACACCATATATTTT. The encoded protein is CASSPTVAGNTIYF.

The CDR3 sequence is CASSYSDRFYEQYF. The CDR3 region has the DNA TGTGCCAGCAGTTACTCGGACAGGTTCTACGAGCAGTACTTC. The J gene is TRBJ2-7, the V gene TRBV6-2 or TRBV6-3; 7 bases are a match to TRBD1. In germline, CDR1 is MNHEY, CDR2 SVGEGT. V was clipped by 0 bases and J by 3 bases; unmatched bases: 2. This CDR3 has 14 residues.

This clonotype has a handful of counts. The gene calls are TRBV9 and TRBJ2-7; D gene unclear. Per germline, CDR1 SGDLS and CDR2 YYNGEE. V dropped 4 bases and J dropped 6 bases, with 11 bases sitting between them. CDR3 size: 12 residues. CDR3 DNA sequence: TGTGCCAGCAGCATGGGCGGCCGCGAGCAGTACTTC. This translates into CASSMGGREQYF.

The chain couples TRBV5-1 to TRBJ1-6; tentative D call: TRBD1 (5 bases). This CDR3 spans 15 amino acids. V shed 3 bases and J shed 8 bases, with 15 bases lying between them. Germline CDR1 reads SGHRS; CDR2 reads YFSETQ. The DNA for the CDR3 is TGCGCCAGCAGCTGGGGACGCCGGGAAGATTCACCCCTCCACTTT. Its translation: CASSWGRREDSPLHF.

This clonotype has at least ten counts. This chain uses TRBV11-2 with TRBJ1-1; D gene uncertain. The germline V gene has CDR1 SGHAT and CDR2 FQNNGV. CDR3 size: 13 residues. Trimming removed 1 base at V and 4 bases at J, with 7 bases between. The CDR3 is CASSLGAPTEAFF. The CDR3 region has the DNA TGTGCCAGCAGCTTAGGCGCTCCCACTGAAGCTTTCTTT.

This clonotype was detected only a few times. The rearrangement joins TRBV5-4 to TRBJ2-5; D gene uncertain. The germline V gene encodes CDR1 SGHNT and CDR2 YYREEE (reference sequence). This CDR3 comprises 12 residues. V gave up 2 bases and J gave up 5 bases, with 7 bases separating them. The CDR3 loop is CASSFIEETQYF. The CDR3 nucleotides read TGTGCCAGCAGCTTTATAGAGGAGACCCAGTACTTC.

This clonotype has just a few counts. This sequence joins TRBV18 and TRBJ1-4; D is uncertain. CDR1 is KGHSH, CDR2 LQKENI, per germline. V shed 2 bases and J shed 13 bases, with 20 bases lying between them. The CDR3 covers 15 residues. The chain's CDR3 is CASSPSSGVDGGLFF. DNA for the CDR3: TGTGCCAGCTCACCAAGTAGTGGGGTGGATGGAGGACTGTTTTTT.

Many counts were recorded for this clonotype. The chain couples TRBV5-1 to TRBJ2-1; 7 bases agree with TRBD2. Germline V lookup: CDR1 SGHRS, CDR2 YFSETQ. The length of the CDR3 is 15 residues. V lost 0 bases, J lost 10 bases, and 10 bases stayed unmatched. Written as DNA, the CDR3 is TGCGCCAGCAGCTTGGCGGCGGGGGAGGTTTACGAGCAGTTCTTC. Its protein product is CASSLAAGEVYEQFF.

A few counts support this clonotype. The chain combines TRBV19 with TRBJ2-5; the D call may be TRBD1 or TRBD2 (5 bases each). There are 16 residues in the CDR3. Per germline, CDR1 LNHDA and CDR2 SQIVND (reference sequence). V gave up 4 bases and J gave up 2 bases, with 17 bases separating them. CDR3 region: CASSTLPGTAQETQYF. CDR3 nucleotide sequence: TGTGCCAGTAGTACCCTCCCCGGGACCGCTCAAGAGACCCAGTACTTC.